One and the same sample provided the 27 T cell receptor beta chains below, sequenced in a study of Ad26.COV2.S vaccination and SARS-CoV-2 variants. Treatment in this sample: roughly 19 received Ad26.COV2.S at low or high dose, single or two shots; a few received placebo; per-sample allocation not given. Samples analyzed were those drawn on day 63 after the first vaccine or placebo injection. Sequencing was performed with immunoSEQ multiplex PCR; in TCRdb, only in-frame clones are kept and a portion is missing. The sample shows around 300,000 clones, approximately 86% of them seen only once. This material consisted of peripheral blood, taken in a trial of Ad26.COV2.S vaccine versus placebo. The receptor source for this set is a person aged 18-65 years who received the Ad26.COV2.S COVID-19 vaccine or a placebo.

The chain combines TRBV30 with TRBJ1-1, with TRBD1 identical over 7 bases. From germline, CDR1 is GTSNPN and CDR2 SVGIG (reference sequence). J lost 0 bases, V lost 4 bases, and 5 bases had no gene match. The CDR3 runs to 14 residues. CDR3 DNA: TGTGCCTGGACGGGACAGCTCATGAACACTGAAGCTTTCTTT. As protein: CAWTGQLMNTEAFF.

The chain combines TRBV19 with TRBJ2-1; 8 bases line up with TRBD1. The germline V gene encodes CDR1 LNHDA and CDR2 SQIVND (reference sequence). J gave up 4 bases and V 6 bases, and 5 bases lay outside the gene matches. There are 14 residues in the CDR3. The CDR3 spells CASRTGTGYNEQFF. CDR3 bases: TGTGCCAGTAGAACCGGGACAGGATACAATGAGCAGTTCTTC.

The V gene is TRBV28, the J gene TRBJ1-1, with D maybe TRBD1 (5 bases). Per germline, CDR1 MDHEN and CDR2 SYDVKM. The V end lost 0 bases, the J end lost 5 bases, and 7 bases lay between the germline ends. The CDR3 length is 13 residues. CDR3 sequence reads: CASSLWGGTEAFF. CDR3 coding DNA: TGTGCCAGCAGTTTATGGGGGGGGACTGAAGCTTTCTTT. The entire variable domain, with the rest obtained from reference TRBV28 and TRBJ1-1, is as follows: DVKVTQSSRYLVKRTGEKVFLECVQDMDHENMFWYRQDPGLGLRLIYFSYDVKMKEKGDIPEGYSVSREKKERFSLILESASTNQTSMYLCASSLWGGTEAFFGQGTRLTVV.

The rearrangement links TRBV24-1 to TRBJ1-2, with 9 bases matching TRBD1. Trimming took 4 bases from V and 7 from J; bases not matched to a gene: 12. The CDR3 is 16 residues long. Germline CDR1 KGHDR, CDR2 SFDVKD. The CDR3 loop reads CATSESGTGNHVGYTF. The CDR3 coding sequence is TGTGCCACCAGTGAATCCGGGACAGGGAACCATGTTGGCTACACCTTC.

The chain uses TRBV19 and TRBJ2-5, with D hard to call. The germline CDR1 and CDR2 sequences are LNHDA and SQIVND (reference sequence). The CDR3 covers 14 residues. Trimming pared 3 bases from V and 1 base from J, leaving 9 bases between. The CDR3 loop reads CASSISTTQETQYF. CDR3 DNA sequence: TGTGCCAGTAGTATCTCCACTACCCAAGAGACCCAGTACTTC.

The V gene is TRBV4-2, the J gene TRBJ1-1; D is undetermined. The CDR3 spans 15 residues. Germline V CDR1 and CDR2: LGHNA, YNFKEQ. The germline V and J ends were trimmed by 1 base and 3 bases, with 12 bases remaining between them. Here the CDR3 DNA reads TGTGCCAGCAGCCAAGTCTTCTTAGGAGACACTGAAGCTTTCTTT. Residues: CASSQVFLGDTEAFF.

The rearrangement links TRBV4-3 to TRBJ2-5; 7 bases map to TRBD1. CDR1 is LGHNA, CDR2 YSLEER, per germline. The ends lost 3 bases at V and 2 bases at J; junction bases unmatched: 6. The CDR3 sequence is 15 residues long. CDR3 residues: CASSHHTGEQETQYF. CDR3 bases: TGCGCCAGCAGCCACCACACAGGGGAACAAGAGACCCAGTACTTC.

The chain is built from TRBV5-1 and TRBJ1-4, with unresolved D. This CDR3 region has 16 residues. V lost 4 bases to trimming and J lost 3 bases, with 16 bases between them. CDR1 and CDR2 (germline): SGHRS, YFSETQ. CDR3 coding DNA: TGCGCCAGCAGCAAAGATGGCAGGCTGGCTAATGAAAAACTGTTTTTT. Protein: CASSKDGRLANEKLFF.

The chain has TRBV11-1 and TRBJ2-1, with a weak D call TRBD2 (6 bases). The V gene lost 5 bases and the J gene lost 0 bases, with 8 bases spanning the gap. Germline-derived CDR1 and CDR2 are SGHAT and FQDESV (reference sequence). The CDR3 extends over 14 amino acids. This CDR3 is CASSGSGSYNEQFF. CDR3 in DNA: TGTGCCAGCAGCGGTAGCGGCTCCTACAATGAGCAGTTCTTC.

The rearrangement uses TRBV5-6 and TRBJ2-1, with no clear D. The germline V and J ends were trimmed by 2 bases and 5 bases, with 11 bases remaining between them. The CDR3 covers 14 residues. Germline CDR1 SGHDT, CDR2 YYEEEE. DNA of the CDR3: TGTGCCAGCAGCTTCCCCACCACCCACAATGAGCAGTTCTTC. It translates to CASSFPTTHNEQFF.

The V and J genes are TRBV28 and TRBJ2-5; maybe TRBD2 (5 bases). V gave up 4 bases and J gave up 5 bases, with 11 bases separating them. The V gene's germline CDR1 is MDHEN and CDR2 SYDVKM. The CDR3 has 13 amino acids. The CDR3 is CASSSRDSETQYF. The CDR3 DNA reads TGTGCCAGCAGTTCCCGGGATTCCGAGACCCAGTACTTC.

This clone has just a few counts. This chain uses TRBV5-1 with TRBJ2-3, with 14 bases matching TRBD2. Germline trimming cut 2 bases from V and 0 bases from J; bases unmatched to any gene: 8. This CDR3 region has 19 residues. CDR1 is SGHRS, CDR2 YFSETQ, per germline. The CDR3 reads CASSLFGTSGGLSTDTQYF. The CDR3 DNA sequence: TGCGCCAGCAGCTTATTCGGGACTAGCGGGGGTCTCAGCACAGATACGCAGTATTTT.

The chain employs TRBV6-5 and TRBJ2-4; D might be TRBD1 (6 bases). Deletions cut 6 bases from V and 0 bases from J, with 12 bases between. The germline CDR1 and CDR2 sequences are MNHEY and SVGAGI. This CDR3 has 15 residues. DNA of the CDR3: TGTGCCAGCAGACCCGGGACACTAGCCAAAAACATTCAGTACTTC. It encodes CASRPGTLAKNIQYF.

V usage is TRBV7-2 and J usage is TRBJ1-2; TRBD1 might be the D (6 bases). Trimming took 4 bases from V and 8 from J, leaving 20 bases between them. The CDR3 spans 15 residues. Germline V gene data show CDR1 as SGHTA and CDR2 as FQGNSA. For the CDR3, the DNA is TGTGCCAGCAGCTCAATACAGGGCCGAGGGAAAGGCTACACCTTC. Encoded protein: CASSSIQGRGKGYTF. Looking up the rest from reference TRBV7-2 and TRBJ1-2 gives the full variable domain: GAGVSQSPSNKVTEKGKDVELRCDPISGHTALYWYRQSLGQGLEFLIYFQGNSAPDKSGLPSDRFSAERTGGSVSTLTIQRTQQEDSAVYLCASSSIQGRGKGYTFGSGTRLTVV.

The chain carries TRBV7-2 and TRBJ1-3; D is undetermined. The CDR3 length is 16 residues. CDR1 and CDR2 from the germline V gene are SGHTA and FQGNSA. V lost 3 bases to trimming and J lost 1 base, with 13 bases between them. CDR3 amino acids: CASSFPGVGSGNTIYF. The CDR3 DNA sequence: TGTGCCAGCAGCTTCCCGGGTGTGGGGTCTGGAAACACCATATATTTT.

Concerning this clone itself: Other DNA sequences in this sample translate to the same CDR3. V is TRBV6-2 or TRBV6-3 and J is TRBJ2-3, with D unresolved. This CDR3 has 12 amino acids. The germline V and J ends were trimmed by 4 bases and 4 bases, with 6 bases remaining between them. Germline CDR1 and CDR2: MNHEY and SVGEGT. CDR3 nucleotide sequence: TGTGCCAGCAGTTCTCTAGCAGATACGCAGTATTTT. Its protein is CASSSLADTQYF.

The chain uses TRBV11-2 and TRBJ2-3; 11 nucleotides align to TRBD2. J lost 6 bases, V lost 5 bases, and 10 bases had no gene match. The CDR3 covers 16 residues. CDR1 is SGHAT, CDR2 FQNNGV, per germline. CDR3 loop: CASSDPTSGKADTQYF. In nucleotides, the CDR3 is TGTGCCAGCAGCGACCCGACTAGCGGGAAAGCCGATACGCAGTATTTT.

The chain combines TRBV18 with TRBJ1-2; 9 nucleotides match TRBD1. Trimming at V came to 4 bases and at J to 5 bases, leaving 2 bases not matched to a gene. The CDR3 length is 13 residues. CDR1 KGHSH and CDR2 LQKENI come from the germline V gene. The CDR3 reads CASSQGQGYGYTF. The CDR3 nucleotides read TGTGCCAGCTCACAGGGACAGGGATATGGCTACACCTTC. The entire variable domain, with the rest obtained from reference TRBV18 and TRBJ1-2, is as follows: NAGVMQNPRHLVRRRGQEARLRCSPMKGHSHVYWYRQLPEEGLKFMVYLQKENIIDESGMPKERFSAEFPKEGPSILRIQQVVRGDSAAYFCASSQGQGYGYTFGSGTRLTVV.

The chain links TRBV28 to TRBJ1-6; 7 nucleotides align to TRBD1. V lost 9 bases to trimming and J lost 8 bases; unmatched junction nucleotides: 10. Germline-derived CDR1 and CDR2 are MDHEN and SYDVKM. The CDR3 runs 14 residues. This chain's CDR3 is CASRYRDSYSPLHF. The CDR3 bases are TGTGCCAGTCGCTACCGGGACAGCTATTCACCCCTCCACTTT.

The rearrangement uses TRBV6-2 or TRBV6-3 and TRBJ2-5; 7 bases are a match to TRBD1. The CDR3 has 15 amino acids. Trimming removed 5 bases from V and 1 base from J; junction bases left unmatched: 7. CDR1 and CDR2 from the germline V gene are MNHEY and SVGEGT. CDR3 nucleotide sequence: TGTGCCAGCAGTGCCCAGGGACAGTCCCAAGAGACCCAGTACTTC. It yields the protein CASSAQGQSQETQYF.

This chain joins TRBV6-5 and TRBJ2-2; D is ambiguous. The CDR3 runs 15 residues. Germline V gene sequence: CDR1 MNHEY, CDR2 SVGAGI. The V and J ends lost 2 bases and 2 bases respectively, with 9 bases between them. The CDR3 loop is CASSYAAANTGELFF. As DNA, the CDR3 is TGTGCCAGCAGTTACGCGGCAGCAAACACCGGGGAGCTGTTTTTT.

The chain employs TRBV19 and TRBJ1-6; 8 positions agree with TRBD1. The CDR3 length is 14 residues. Germline V gene data show CDR1 as LNHDA and CDR2 as SQIVND (reference sequence). V lost 4 bases to trimming and J lost 9 bases; unmatched junction nucleotides: 5. CDR3 residues: CASSTRDRSSPLHF. The CDR3 nucleotides read TGTGCCAGTAGTACCCGGGACAGGAGTTCACCCCTCCACTTT.

This rearrangement joins TRBV20-1 to TRBJ1-2, with D perhaps matching TRBD1 (5 bases). V was shortened by 3 bases and J by 4 bases, with 18 bases between the two germline ends. The CDR3 runs 15 residues. Germline CDR1 and CDR2: DFQATT and SNEGSKA (reference sequence). Here the CDR3 DNA reads TGCAGTGCTAGTCAGGAGGGGCTGGTTTTCTATGGCTACACCTTC. It yields the protein CSASQEGLVFYGYTF.

This clone showed up just once. This chain connects TRBV5-1 to TRBJ2-5, with 7 positions matching TRBD2. V was clipped by 4 bases and J by 2 bases; unmatched bases: 23. Per the germline V gene, CDR1 is SGHRS and CDR2 is YFSETQ. CDR3 length: 20 residues. CDR3 loop: CASSPVAHPGASGLQETQYF. The CDR3 DNA reads as TGCGCCAGCAGCCCTGTTGCGCACCCCGGGGCTAGCGGATTACAAGAGACCCAGTACTTC.

This chain uses TRBV25-1 with TRBJ2-2; 9 bases match TRBD1. The germline V gene has CDR1 MGHDK and CDR2 SYGVNS. V was clipped by 5 bases and J by 5 bases; unmatched bases: 6. This CDR3 is 15 amino acids long. The chain's CDR3 is CASSKQGALTGELFF. DNA for the CDR3: TGTGCCAGCAGTAAACAGGGGGCGCTTACCGGGGAGCTGTTTTTT.

V and J are TRBV19 and TRBJ2-1; D is possibly TRBD1 or TRBD2 (5 bases each). Per germline, CDR1 LNHDA and CDR2 SQIVND (reference sequence). Deletions cut 3 bases from V and 2 bases from J, with 8 bases between. The CDR3 runs 14 residues. The CDR3 nucleotides are TGTGCCAGTAGTATCCCGGGGCCCTACAATGAGCAGTTCTTC. It specifies CASSIPGPYNEQFF.

This chain connects TRBV7-9 to TRBJ2-1; D is uncertain. Trimming left V 2 bases short and J 0 bases short, with 14 bases between. This CDR3 is 17 amino acids long. The germline V gene encodes CDR1 SEHNR and CDR2 FQNEAQ (reference sequence). CDR3 nucleotides: TGTGCCAGCAGCTTAAGCTCGGCTTCGGGCTCCTACAATGAGCAGTTCTTC. Translating it yields CASSLSSASGSYNEQFF. The full variable domain, its missing parts supplied by reference TRBV7-9 and TRBJ2-1, is DTGVSQNPRHKITKRGQNVTFRCDPISEHNRLYWYRQTLGQGPEFLTYFQNEAQLEKSRLLSDRFSAERPKGSFSTLEIQRTEQGDSAMYLCASSLSSASGSYNEQFFGPGTRLTVL.